This T cell receptor (beta chain) is drawn from a study of CD8+CD57+ T cells in acquired aplastic anemia. As for the study in general: Sorted CD4+ and CD8+ cells yielded DNA averaging around 3.2 ug.

Only patients with CD8+CD57+ cell expansion on flow cytometry were chosen for sequencing. Genomic DNA was employed as the template in profiling TCR beta VDJ and CDR3. Each CDR3 protein gets one entry after TCRdb re-called the reads with MiXCR. The sample carries about 120,000 distinct CDR3 sequences, 45% to 60% recorded once. Study-wide findings and caveats: Statistical testing detected no significant gap in CD8+ Simpson's diversity between patients and controls.

Points on this clonotype: Antigen unknown.

The sequence derives from a human donor with aplastic anemia. The material sequenced was sorted CD4+, CD8+, or CD8+CD57+ T cells (not recorded which) from PBMCs.

The CDR3 DNA reads as TGTGCCAGCGGGACAGACTTCAGGGGTGGCTACACCTTC. Residues: CASGTDFRGGYTF. The chain is built from TRBV28 and TRBJ1-2; 7 bases align to TRBD1. This CDR3 has 13 amino acids. J lost 7 bases, V lost 8 bases, and 10 bases had no gene match. Germline V gene data show CDR1 as MDHEN and CDR2 as SYDVKM.